A selection of T cell receptor beta chains follows, all from one sample in a study of T cells in Graves' hyperthyroidism and ophthalmopathy. In TCRdb, the multiplex PCR reads were re-called with MiXCR into one record per CDR3 protein. The sample has 730,000 or so distinct CDR3 sequences, approximately 19% seen once. The sequencing sample was made of blood. These receptors originate from a woman in her 50s with Graves' hyperthyroidism that later progressed to Graves' ophthalmopathy. CDR3s include the opening cysteine and the closing phenylalanine or tryptophan. The D gene is left open where the match is weak. Not every row has a clone size; where given, it reads once, few, many or a size class.

V gene: TRBV6-5
clone size: -
J gene: TRBJ2-5
D gene: TRBD1
CDR3 protein: CASSYIGTGETQYF
CDR3 DNA: TGTGCCAGCAGTTACATTGGGACAGGAGAGACCCAGTACTTC

V gene: TRBV30
clone size: -
J gene: TRBJ1-1
D gene: -
CDR3 protein: CAQNRAPNTEAFF
CDR3 DNA: TGTGCCCAAAACAGGGCCCCGAACACTGAAGCTTTCTTT

V gene: TRBV11-2
clone size: many
J gene: TRBJ2-3
D gene: -
CDR3 protein: CASSLGSLPTDTQYF
CDR3 DNA: TGTGCCAGCAGCTTAGGCTCGCTACCAACAGATACGCAGTATTTT

V gene: TRBV5-5
clone size: many
J gene: TRBJ1-1
D gene: -
CDR3 protein: CASSFGQGSNTEAFF
CDR3 DNA: TGTGCCAGCAGCTTTGGGCAGGGGTCGAACACTGAAGCTTTCTTT

V gene: TRBV7-2
clone size: -
J gene: TRBJ2-2
D gene: TRBD2
CDR3 protein: CASFSGGATGELFF
CDR3 DNA: TGTGCCAGCTTTAGCGGGGGGGCCACCGGGGAGCTGTTTTTT

V gene: TRBV5-1
clone size: -
J gene: TRBJ1-6
D gene: TRBD1
CDR3 protein: CASRRDRNNSPLHF
CDR3 DNA: TGCGCCAGCAGGAGGGACAGGAATAATTCACCCCTCCACTTT

V gene: TRBV18
clone size: many
J gene: TRBJ1-4
D gene: -
CDR3 protein: CASSPITGWKEKLFF
CDR3 DNA: TGTGCCAGCTCACCCATCACAGGGTGGAAGGAAAAACTGTTTTTT

V gene: TRBV19
clone size: -
J gene: TRBJ1-5
D gene: -
CDR3 protein: CASSIPDSNQPQHF
CDR3 DNA: TGTGCCAGTAGTATACCCGATAGCAATCAGCCCCAGCATTTT

V gene: TRBV20-1
clone size: many
J gene: TRBJ1-6
D gene: -
CDR3 protein: CSALPLDSGLGPLHF
CDR3 DNA: TGCAGTGCTCTCCCTCTGGACTCTGGACTGGGACCCCTCCACTTT

V gene: TRBV3-1
clone size: few
J gene: TRBJ2-5
D gene: -
CDR3 protein: CASSQDWRAIETQYF
CDR3 DNA: TGTGCCAGCAGCCAAGATTGGAGGGCGATTGAGACCCAGTACTTC

V gene: TRBV9
clone size: many
J gene: TRBJ1-1
D gene: -
CDR3 protein: CASSATRQRSTEAFF
CDR3 DNA: TGTGCCAGCAGCGCCACCCGCCAGCGAAGCACTGAAGCTTTCTTT

V gene: TRBV5-4
clone size: few
J gene: TRBJ1-6
D gene: TRBD1
CDR3 protein: CASSLKGTGINSPLHF
CDR3 DNA: TGTGCCAGCAGCTTGAAGGGGACAGGGATTAATTCACCCCTCCACTTT

V gene: TRBV7-8
clone size: -
J gene: TRBJ2-7
D gene: -
CDR3 protein: CASNRGRSYEQYF
CDR3 DNA: TGTGCCAGCAATAGGGGCCGGTCCTACGAGCAGTACTTC

V gene: TRBV7-8
clone size: -
J gene: TRBJ2-7
D gene: TRBD1
CDR3 protein: CASSLSGQPYEQYF
CDR3 DNA: TGTGCCAGCAGCTTGTCGGGACAGCCCTACGAGCAGTACTTC

V gene: TRBV7-9
clone size: many
J gene: TRBJ1-6
D gene: -
CDR3 protein: CASSFGEANSPLHF
CDR3 DNA: TGTGCCAGCAGCTTTGGGGAGGCGAATTCACCCCTCCACTTT

V gene: TRBV27
clone size: many
J gene: TRBJ1-4
D gene: -
CDR3 protein: CASSLSFQGTNEKLFF
CDR3 DNA: TGTGCCAGCAGTTTATCGTTCCAGGGAACTAATGAAAAACTGTTTTTT

V gene: TRBV12-3/TRBV12-4
clone size: -
J gene: TRBJ1-1
D gene: TRBD1
CDR3 protein: CASRGQARGNTEAFF
CDR3 DNA: TGTGCCAGCAGAGGACAGGCCCGAGGGAACACTGAAGCTTTCTTT

V gene: TRBV15
clone size: few
J gene: TRBJ2-1
D gene: -
CDR3 protein: CATSRAYDNEQFF
CDR3 DNA: TGTGCCACCAGCAGAGCATACGACAATGAGCAGTTCTTC

V gene: TRBV7-9
clone size: -
J gene: TRBJ1-1
D gene: -
CDR3 protein: CASSLGDFDTEAFF
CDR3 DNA: TGTGCCAGCAGCTTAGGAGATTTTGACACTGAAGCTTTCTTT

V gene: TRBV5-8
clone size: -
J gene: TRBJ2-5
D gene: -
CDR3 protein: CASSPSGGGAEETQYF
CDR3 DNA: TGTGCCAGCAGCCCCTCCGGAGGGGGCGCGGAGGAGACCCAGTACTTC

V gene: TRBV20-1
clone size: many
J gene: TRBJ2-1
D gene: TRBD2
CDR3 protein: CSAYNLAGGYNEQFF
CDR3 DNA: TGCAGTGCTTACAATCTAGCGGGGGGCTACAATGAGCAGTTCTTC

V gene: TRBV12-3/TRBV12-4
clone size: -
J gene: TRBJ1-2
D gene: -
CDR3 protein: CASSLGRTMGGPPAF
CDR3 DNA: TGTGCCAGCAGTTTAGGCCGGACGATGGGGGGGCCCCCCGCCTTC

V gene: TRBV20-1
clone size: many
J gene: TRBJ2-3
D gene: -
CDR3 protein: CSATRGTPSTDTQYF
CDR3 DNA: TGCAGCGCCACCCGGGGTACTCCTAGCACAGATACGCAGTATTTT

V gene: TRBV27
clone size: -
J gene: TRBJ2-1
D gene: -
CDR3 protein: CASSASEGDNLYNEQFF
CDR3 DNA: TGTGCCAGCAGTGCCTCCGAGGGGGACAACCTCTACAATGAGCAGTTCTTC

V gene: TRBV19
clone size: -
J gene: TRBJ1-5
D gene: -
CDR3 protein: CASKIDSYSNQPQHF
CDR3 DNA: TGTGCCAGTAAGATAGACAGTTATAGCAATCAGCCCCAGCATTTT

V gene: TRBV3-1
clone size: few
J gene: TRBJ1-1
D gene: -
CDR3 protein: CASSQEGMGATEAFF
CDR3 DNA: TGTGCCAGCAGCCAAGAGGGTATGGGGGCCACTGAAGCTTTCTTT

V gene: TRBV12-5
clone size: once
J gene: TRBJ2-2
D gene: -
CDR3 protein: CASGPDRNTGELFF
CDR3 DNA: TGTGCTAGTGGACCGGACAGGAACACCGGGGAGCTGTTTTTT

V gene: TRBV19
clone size: many
J gene: TRBJ1-1
D gene: -
CDR3 protein: CASSPDSYTEAFF
CDR3 DNA: TGTGCCAGCAGTCCGGACAGCTACACTGAAGCTTTCTTT

V gene: TRBV27
clone size: few
J gene: TRBJ1-6
D gene: -
CDR3 protein: CASSSNGDSPLHF
CDR3 DNA: TGTGCCAGCAGCTCCAACGGGGATTCACCCCTCCACTTT

V gene: TRBV5-1
clone size: few
J gene: TRBJ1-1
D gene: -
CDR3 protein: CASSPAPNPEAFF
CDR3 DNA: TGCGCCAGCAGCCCCGCGCCGAACCCGGAAGCTTTCTTT

V gene: TRBV12-3/TRBV12-4
clone size: -
J gene: TRBJ1-2
D gene: -
CDR3 protein: CASSSSIIDRSGYTF
CDR3 DNA: TGTGCCAGCAGTTCCTCGATTATTGACAGAAGCGGCTACACCTTC

V gene: TRBV5-6
clone size: few
J gene: TRBJ2-5
D gene: -
CDR3 protein: CASSFWRSETQYF
CDR3 DNA: TGTGCCAGCAGCTTTTGGAGATCGGAGACCCAGTACTTC

V gene: TRBV4-1
clone size: few
J gene: TRBJ1-2
D gene: -
CDR3 protein: CASSQATFYGYTF
CDR3 DNA: TGCGCCAGCAGCCAAGCTACTTTCTATGGCTACACCTTC

V gene: TRBV20-1
clone size: -
J gene: TRBJ1-2
D gene: -
CDR3 protein: CSASVRGYGYTF
CDR3 DNA: TGCAGTGCTAGTGTTAGGGGCTATGGCTACACCTTC

V gene: TRBV6-2/TRBV6-3
clone size: -
J gene: TRBJ2-1
D gene: -
CDR3 protein: CASSYGRAGGEQFF
CDR3 DNA: TGTGCCAGCAGTTATGGACGGGCCGGTGGTGAGCAGTTCTTC

V gene: TRBV20-1
clone size: few
J gene: TRBJ1-2
D gene: -
CDR3 protein: CSARDFGGYTF
CDR3 DNA: TGCAGTGCTAGAGATTTTGGGGGCTACACCTTC

V gene: TRBV7-9
clone size: -
J gene: TRBJ1-2
D gene: -
CDR3 protein: CASSALGYTF
CDR3 DNA: TGTGCCAGCTCAGCCCTGGGCTACACCTTC

V gene: TRBV6-1
clone size: few
J gene: TRBJ2-3
D gene: TRBD2
CDR3 protein: CASSPGGGWTDTQYF
CDR3 DNA: TGTGCCAGCAGCCCCGGGGGGGGCTGGACAGATACGCAGTATTTT

V gene: TRBV3-1
clone size: many
J gene: TRBJ1-6
D gene: -
CDR3 protein: CASSQGSSSPLHF
CDR3 DNA: TGTGCCAGCAGCCAGGGTTCGTCTTCACCCCTCCACTTT

V gene: TRBV3-1
clone size: few
J gene: TRBJ1-2
D gene: -
CDR3 protein: CASSQVAAIYGYTF
CDR3 DNA: TGTGCCAGCAGCCAAGTGGCGGCGATCTATGGCTACACCTTC

V gene: TRBV27
clone size: few
J gene: TRBJ1-1
D gene: TRBD1
CDR3 protein: CASRQGAAEAFF
CDR3 DNA: TGTGCCAGCAGACAGGGGGCGGCCGAAGCTTTCTTT

V gene: TRBV7-9
clone size: many
J gene: TRBJ2-1
D gene: TRBD2
CDR3 protein: CASSLGLAGSSYNEQFF
CDR3 DNA: TGTGCCAGCAGCTTAGGACTAGCGGGCTCCTCCTACAATGAGCAGTTCTTC